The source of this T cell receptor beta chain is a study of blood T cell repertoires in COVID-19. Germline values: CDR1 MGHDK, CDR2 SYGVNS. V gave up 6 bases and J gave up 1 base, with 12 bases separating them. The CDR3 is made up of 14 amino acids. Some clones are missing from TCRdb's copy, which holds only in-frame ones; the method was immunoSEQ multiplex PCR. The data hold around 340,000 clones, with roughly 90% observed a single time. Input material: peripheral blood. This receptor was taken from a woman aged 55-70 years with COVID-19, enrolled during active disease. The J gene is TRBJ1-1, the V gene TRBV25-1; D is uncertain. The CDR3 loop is CASREGGSNTEAFF. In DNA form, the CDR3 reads TGTGCCAGCAGGGAGGGAGGCTCGAACACTGAAGCTTTCTTT.